This note documents a single T cell receptor (beta chain) sequence. Antigen specificity is unknown. Assay used: immunoSEQ multiplex PCR; TCRdb lists only in-frame clones, some missing. This table has about 99,000 clones, roughly four fifths appearing once. CD3+CD4+ and CD3+CD8+ cells were FACS-sorted from thawed unstimulated PBMCs. The sample belongs to a study of T cell clones after liver transplantation. Whole-study findings and limits: Graft donor-reactive T cells may have migrated into the graft rather than being deleted.

Germline V CDR1 and CDR2: WNHNN, SYGVQD (reference sequence). Deletions cut 6 bases from V and 2 bases from J, with 11 bases between. This CDR3 has 13 amino acids. Sequencing used CD4+ T cells from blood, obtained approximately 50 months after liver transplant. This chain connects TRBV10-1 to TRBJ2-7, with a tentative D call TRBD2 (6 bases). The source of this sequence is a human patient who received a liver transplant. The T cells may come from the graft donor. Here the CDR3 reads CASSHSGAYEQYF. The CDR3 DNA sequence: TGCGCCAGCAGCCATAGCGGAGCCTACGAGCAGTACTTC.